Ten or more counts support the clone carrying this T cell receptor beta chain. Its antigen is unknown. The study co-extracted DNA and RNA from approximately 20-30 mg of unsorted bulk tissue. Every tumor specimen contained over 85% viable tumor cells. Using a constant-region primer together with ProtoScript II reverse transcriptase, TCR beta cDNA was made from roughly 540 ng of total RNA. TCR beta libraries came from three nested multiplex PCR rounds using slightly modified ARM-PCR. TRBV1-TRBV30 forward primers paired with a C-beta reverse primer drove the first two PCR rounds, ten to eleven cycles each. From the multiplex PCR reads, TCRdb called clonotypes with MiXCR, one entry per CDR3 protein. The data hold 95,000 to 150,000 distinct CDR3 sequences, with around two thirds observed a single time. The entry originates in a study of tumor-infiltrating lymphocytes in primary liver carcinoma. The wider study: Tumor lesions were T1-T3 N0M0 and spanned roughly 4 to 10 cm.

Study results and caveats: For tumor-adjacent and tumor-blood pairs, overlap was less than that seen for tumor region pairs.

Per germline, CDR1 MNHEY and CDR2 SVGEGT. The CDR3 totals 13 residues. V was clipped by 5 bases and J by 7 bases, with 14 bases between them. This receptor was obtained from a woman aged 55 to 70 with primary liver carcinoma and hepatitis B virus infection. Sequencing used liver tumor tissue from sampling region 1. The subset denotes: tumor region T1, superior pole. The V and J genes are TRBV6-2 or TRBV6-3 and TRBJ2-5; D uncertain. CDR3 residues: CASSAGAPGTQYF. The CDR3 region has the DNA TGTGCCAGCAGTGCCGGAGCCCCGGGGACCCAGTACTTC.